A selection of T cell receptor beta chains follows, all from one sample in a study of shared clonotypes between healthy human individuals. Here immunoSEQ multiplex PCR was the method, and the copy in TCRdb shows in-frame clones only, minus some. Altogether about 2.5 million clones are present, roughly 92% being singletons, with the ten largest covering about 0.36%. Sequencing was carried out using naive CD4+ T cells from PBMCs. All receptors derive from a man between 18 and 35 years old in good health. Some clones in this sample may be carry-over from other donors' samples. The CDR3 runs from the conserved cysteine through the conserved F or W. D genes are given only for firm matches. Clone size appears in some rows only: once, few, many, or a class for an expanded clone.

D,size,J,V,CDR3,DNA
TRBD2,once,TRBJ2-3,TRBV7-2,CASSRGLAGGSDTQYF,TGTGCCAGCAGCCGAGGACTAGCGGGAGGGTCAGATACGCAGTATTTT
-,-,TRBJ1-1,TRBV28,CASSLKAGEAFF,TGTGCCAGCAGTTTAAAGGCAGGTGAAGCTTTCTTT
TRBD1,once,TRBJ2-1,TRBV6-5,CASTPDRGLWNEQFF,TGTGCCAGCACTCCGGACAGGGGGCTTTGGAATGAGCAGTTCTTC
TRBD2,-,TRBJ2-1,TRBV10-3,CAISTGEPGGNEQFF,TGTGCCATCAGTACCGGGGAGCCGGGGGGCAATGAGCAGTTCTTC
-,-,TRBJ2-7,TRBV7-9,CASSLVPSANYEQYF,TGTGCCAGCAGCTTAGTTCCTAGCGCGAACTACGAGCAGTACTTC
TRBD2,-,TRBJ2-5,TRBV28,CASSQREWVTRAKETQYF,TGTGCCAGCAGCCAGCGGGAGTGGGTGACCCGGGCCAAAGAGACCCAGTACTTC
-,-,TRBJ1-2,TRBV9,CASSERGSYGYTF,TGTGCCAGCAGCGAGAGGGGTTCCTATGGCTACACCTTC
-,few,TRBJ1-2,TRBV4-2,CASSQVVRGDKGYTF,TGTGCCAGCAGCCAAGTTGTCAGGGGTGATAAAGGCTACACCTTC
-,-,TRBJ2-1,TRBV28,CVSGAGGYNEQFF,TGTGTAAGCGGGGCAGGGGGTTACAATGAGCAGTTCTTC
-,-,TRBJ2-2,TRBV5-1,CASSRLVSGGELFF,TGCGCCAGCAGTCGTCTTGTATCGGGCGGGGAGCTGTTTTTT
-,-,TRBJ2-1,TRBV5-1,CASSLVGRASYNEQFF,TGCGCCAGCAGCTTGGTCGGGCGGGCGTCCTACAATGAGCAGTTCTTC
-,-,TRBJ2-1,TRBV5-4,CASSLETTPPFF,TGTGCCAGCAGCTTAGAAACCACCCCGCCGTTCTTC
-,-,TRBJ2-2,TRBV12-2,CASRPHGPNTGELFF,TGTGCAAGTCGCCCCCACGGACCGAACACCGGGGAGCTGTTTTTT
-,once,TRBJ2-5,TRBV18,CASSPTKGVQETQYF,TGTGCCAGCTCACCAACTAAGGGGGTCCAAGAGACCCAGTACTTC
TRBD1,-,TRBJ2-7,TRBV10-3,CAIRQGSSYEQYF,TGTGCCATTAGACAGGGGAGCTCCTACGAGCAGTACTTC
TRBD2,-,TRBJ2-3,TRBV18,CASSLFAGEGDTQYF,TGTGCCAGCTCACTCTTCGCGGGAGAGGGGGATACGCAGTATTTT
-,-,TRBJ1-4,TRBV6-1,CASSADRRNEKLFF,TGTGCCAGCAGTGCTGACAGGAGGAATGAAAAACTGTTTTTT
-,few,TRBJ2-3,TRBV5-1,CASSFSTDTQYF,TGCGCCAGCAGCTTTTCCACAGATACGCAGTATTTT
-,-,TRBJ2-1,TRBV29-1,CSVAVSRAGEQFF,TGCAGCGTCGCGGTTTCTCGGGCCGGTGAGCAGTTCTTC
-,-,TRBJ1-4,TRBV11-2,CASSRVRGEPNEKLFF,TGTGCCAGCAGCCGTGTGCGGGGGGAACCTAATGAAAAACTGTTTTTT
-,-,TRBJ1-5,TRBV9,CASSVDGFQPQHF,TGTGCCAGCAGCGTAGACGGGTTTCAGCCCCAGCATTTT
-,-,TRBJ2-1,TRBV5-1,CASSSPGGDEQFF,TGCGCCAGCAGCTCCCCGGGGGGCGATGAGCAGTTCTTC
TRBD2,-,TRBJ2-7,TRBV5-1,CASSLGLAGTYEQYF,TGCGCCAGCAGCTTGGGCCTAGCGGGAACCTACGAGCAGTACTTC
-,-,TRBJ2-3,TRBV9,CASTVRPSTDTQYF,TGTGCCAGCACCGTCCGACCAAGCACAGATACGCAGTATTTT
TRBD2,-,TRBJ2-3,TRBV5-4,CASSPKRGSTDTQYF,TGTGCCAGCAGCCCCAAGCGGGGGAGCACAGATACGCAGTATTTT
-,once,TRBJ2-3,TRBV2,CASWRVQGTDTQYF,TGTGCCTCTTGGAGAGTACAGGGCACAGATACGCAGTATTTT
-,once,TRBJ1-4,TRBV7-2,CASSLNGATNEKLFF,TGTGCCAGCAGCTTAAACGGGGCAACTAATGAAAAACTGTTTTTT
-,-,TRBJ1-1,TRBV5-1,CASSIQGGGTEAFF,TGCGCCAGCAGCATACAGGGTGGCGGCACTGAAGCTTTCTTT
-,-,TRBJ1-1,TRBV28,CASSNSSPGGNEAFF,TGTGCCAGCAGCAACTCCTCTCCTGGCGGGAATGAAGCTTTCTTT
-,-,TRBJ2-7,TRBV11-2,CASSLDRGSGYEQYF,TGTGCCAGCAGCTTGGATAGGGGGTCGGGCTACGAGCAGTACTTC
-,-,TRBJ1-3,TRBV5-3,CARSFDGNPGNTIYF,TGTGCCAGAAGCTTCGACGGAAATCCCGGAAACACCATATATTTT
-,-,TRBJ2-7,TRBV18,CASAAGSPYERYF,TGTGCCAGCGCCGCAGGCAGCCCCTACGAGCGGTACTTC
TRBD1,-,TRBJ2-4,TRBV19,CASSTGQSWGKNIQYF,TGTGCCAGTAGTACGGGACAGTCTTGGGGCAAAAACATTCAGTACTTC
-,few,TRBJ1-1,TRBV7-9,CASSLGLPNTEAFF,TGTGCCAGCAGTTTAGGGTTACCGAACACTGAAGCTTTCTTT
-,-,TRBJ2-7,TRBV28,CASSSLGGRHYEQYF,TGTGCCAGCAGTTCCCTGGGAGGACGTCATTACGAGCAGTACTTC
TRBD1,-,TRBJ2-7,TRBV11-2,CASSSWTGDSEQYF,TGTGCCAGCAGCTCCTGGACAGGGGACAGCGAGCAGTACTTC
-,-,TRBJ2-3,TRBV7-3,CASSPLGRFTDTQYF,TGTGCCAGCAGCCCCCTGGGACGGTTTACAGATACGCAGTATTTT
-,-,TRBJ2-1,TRBV28,CASSKGVPYNEQFF,TGTGCCAGCAGTAAGGGGGTCCCCTACAATGAGCAGTTCTTC
TRBD1,-,TRBJ2-7,TRBV2,CASSMTGQGALEQYF,TGTGCCAGCAGTATGACGGGACAGGGGGCGTTGGAGCAGTACTTC
-,-,TRBJ1-6,TRBV7-2,CASSLADGRGASPLHF,TGTGCCAGCAGCTTAGCGGACGGTCGAGGGGCCTCACCCCTCCACTTT
-,-,TRBJ2-3,TRBV7-3,CASSPHVSTSTDTQYF,TGTGCCAGCAGCCCTCACGTCTCAACTAGCACAGATACGCAGTATTTT
-,-,TRBJ2-7,TRBV7-2,CASSLYVGLYEQYF,TGTGCCAGCAGCTTATACGTGGGACTCTACGAGCAGTACTTC
-,-,TRBJ1-2,TRBV6-5,CASSLRVTGDYGYTF,TGTGCCAGCAGTCTTAGGGTAACAGGTGACTATGGCTACACCTTC
-,-,TRBJ2-5,TRBV7-3,CASSLQGEGETQYF,TGTGCCAGCAGCCTACAGGGGGAGGGAGAGACCCAGTACTTC
-,once,TRBJ1-3,TRBV6-6,CASSYSSRAGNTIYF,TGTGCCAGCAGTTACTCGAGTAGGGCTGGAAACACCATATATTTT
-,-,TRBJ1-5,TRBV4-2,CASSVENNQPQHF,TGTGCCAGCAGCGTTGAGAACAATCAGCCCCAGCATTTT
-,-,TRBJ1-1,TRBV30,CAWGDARMRNTEAFF,TGTGCCTGGGGCGACGCGAGAATGAGGAACACTGAAGCTTTCTTT
-,-,TRBJ1-2,TRBV5-8,CASSLLQGSGGYTF,TGTGCCAGCAGCTTATTACAGGGAAGTGGTGGCTACACCTTC
-,once,TRBJ1-1,TRBV19,CASSIGGRNTEAFF,TGTGCCAGTAGTATTGGGGGGAGGAACACTGAAGCTTTCTTT